This T cell receptor beta chain was captured in a study of OX40 agonist ivuxolimab in advanced cancers. Study-level information: Ivuxolimab, an agonistic anti-OX40 (CD134) antibody, was given to patients. Study results and caveats: CD8+ T cells averaged more expanded clones than CD4+. Determination of antigen specificity was not performed for the expanded peripheral T cells. Among the lowest peripheral clonal expansion occurred in 0.1-3.0 mg/kg partial responders.

This clone has only one observation. Its specificity is unknown. The CDR3 is made up of 15 amino acids. The germline V gene has CDR1 SGHTA and CDR2 FQGNSA. Trimming removed 1 base at V and 3 bases at J, with 10 bases between. Profiling relied on immunoSEQ multiplex PCR, and the TCRdb table lists in-frame clones only, not all of them. The repertoire includes over 80,000 clones, around 85% of them detected once, and more than 0.8% sits in the top ten. This receptor was identified in an adult with an advanced solid tumor such as melanoma, head and neck, liver or kidney cancer. This rearrangement joins TRBV7-2 to TRBJ1-3; a possible D gene is TRBD1 (5 bases). Sequences were derived from CD4+ or CD8+ T cells sorted from blood, sampled in a trial of the OX40 agonist ivuxolimab. CDR3 protein: CASSLGGTYGNTIYF. CDR3 nucleotide sequence: TGTGCCAGCAGCTTAGGGGGGACGTATGGAAACACCATATATTTT.